The 11 T cell receptor beta chains below all came from one sample that was sequenced in a study of T cell repertoires in cytomegalovirus infection (dated by TCRdb to 2018 to 2020). These reads were obtained on an Illumina HiSeq 1500. TCRdb reprocessing: public reads trimmed at Q25 with fastp, clones called with MiXCR, in-frame beta chains kept. Identical CDR3 protein sequences are pooled into one entry, listed with their most common genes and DNA. For this sample the table gives hundreds of thousands of distinct CDR3 sequences, of which roughly a third were detected only once. Of the sample, 12% to 15% falls within the top ten clones. The source material was PBMCs. These receptors were obtained from a human donor in good health (CMV status not recorded). Some clones in this sample may be carry-over from other donors' samples.

The V and J genes are TRBV6-5 and TRBJ2-7; TRBD1 aligns across 10 bases. Germline V gene sequence: CDR1 MNHEY, CDR2 SVGAGI. J lost 4 bases, V lost 6 bases, and 6 bases had no gene match. CDR3 length equals 14 residues. CDR3 nucleotides: TGTGCCAGCAGGCTCCGGGACAGGGGTTACGAGCAGTACTTC. Protein: CASRLRDRGYEQYF.

The chain has TRBV24-1 and TRBJ2-3, with D unclear. The CDR3 loop spans 14 amino acids. Deletions cut 5 bases from V and 4 bases from J, with 12 bases between. Germline V gene lookup returns CDR1 KGHDR and CDR2 SFDVKD. CDR3 protein: CATSATGPSDTQYF. The DNA for the CDR3 is TGTGCCACCAGTGCGACCGGGCCCTCAGATACGCAGTATTTT.

The V gene is TRBV11-2, the J gene TRBJ2-7, with D unclear. This CDR3 spans 11 amino acids. Germline V gene lookup returns CDR1 SGHAT and CDR2 FQNNGV. V was clipped by 3 bases and J by 7 bases, with 7 bases between them. The CDR3 here is CASSFAWEQYF. The CDR3 DNA sequence: TGTGCCAGCAGCTTTGCATGGGAGCAGTACTTC.

This clonotype was counted many times. The CDR3 DNA reads as TGTGCCAGCAGCTTAGCTGGGGGGAACCACGGGTACGGCGGCTACACCTTC. Its protein is CASSLAGGNHGYGGYTF. The V and J genes are TRBV7-2 and TRBJ1-2; D perhaps matches TRBD1 (5 bases). This CDR3 has 17 residues. Per the germline V gene, CDR1 is SGHTA and CDR2 is FQGNSA. V lost 0 bases and J 8 bases, leaving 22 bases between the germline ends.

Many counts were recorded for this clonotype. The rearrangement links TRBV7-2 to TRBJ2-1; D call uncertain. Germline CDR1 and CDR2: SGHTA and FQGNSA. V lost 1 base and J 5 bases, leaving 6 bases between the germline ends. There are 13 residues in the CDR3. CDR3 sequence reads: CASSLGANNEQFF. As DNA, the CDR3 is TGTGCCAGCAGCTTAGGGGCCAACAATGAGCAGTTCTTC.

Note on this clonotype: A much bigger clone sits one base away, suggesting this may be a read error. This CDR3 is missing its conserved last phenylalanine or tryptophan, likely due to a read error. The genes are TRBV19 and TRBJ2-5, with D perhaps assigned TRBD1 or TRBD2 (5 bases each). The CDR3 loop spans 13 amino acids. CDR1 and CDR2 from the germline V gene are LNHDA and SQIVND (reference sequence). V was clipped by 1 base and J by 4 bases, with 7 bases between them. For the CDR3, the DNA is TGTGCCAGTAGTATAGGGGGACGAGAGACCCAGTACTTA. This sequence encodes CASSIGGRETQYL.

The genes are TRBV5-4 and TRBJ2-1; TRBD2 is a possible D gene (5 bases). From germline, CDR1 is SGHNT and CDR2 YYREEE (reference sequence). V lost 4 bases, J lost 8 bases, and 22 bases lay in between. The length of the CDR3 is 16 residues. This chain's CDR3 is CASSLPGRTTGDEQFF. In DNA, the CDR3 is TGTGCCAGCAGCCTCCCAGGCCGGACCACCGGGGATGAGCAGTTCTTC.

The CDR3 DNA reads TGCGCCAGCAGCTTGGGTCCGGGCCGGGACACTGAAGCTTTCTTT. As protein: CASSLGPGRDTEAFF. The chain carries TRBV5-1 and TRBJ1-1; D ambiguous. The CDR3 sequence is 15 residues long. Germline CDR1 SGHRS, CDR2 YFSETQ. Trimming stripped 0 bases from V and 3 bases from J, with 12 bases between.

The chain employs TRBV10-3 and TRBJ2-2; D gene unclear. The CDR3 has 15 residues. V gave up 0 bases and J gave up 1 base, with 6 bases separating them. Germline values: CDR1 ENHRY, CDR2 SYGVKD. CDR3 in amino acids: CAISESPVNTGELFF. The CDR3 coding sequence is TGTGCCATCAGTGAGTCGCCGGTGAACACCGGGGAGCTGTTTTTT.

Turning to this clonotype: This may come from a read error, since a much larger clone is one base off. As the CDR3 is not closed by the conserved phenylalanine or tryptophan, this likely results from a read error. V and J are TRBV7-2 and TRBJ1-5; D is possibly TRBD1 (5 bases). CDR1 and CDR2 from the germline V gene are SGHTA and FQGNSA. This CDR3 is 15 amino acids long. Trimming removed 5 bases from V and 7 bases from J, with 18 bases in between. The CDR3 sequence is CASSPSPDSYQPQHL. CDR3 in DNA: TGTGCCAGCAGCCCTAGTCCTGACAGTTACCAGCCCCAGCATTTG.

This clonotype was found once. A much more abundant neighbour one base away suggests this may be a read error. Since no conserved phenylalanine or tryptophan closes the CDR3, a read error is the likely cause. The rearrangement links TRBV7-3 to TRBJ2-1; 8 bases match TRBD1. Germline V CDR1 and CDR2: SGHTA, FQGTGA. This CDR3 is built from 15 residues. V lost 4 bases and J lost 7; bases outside the gene matches: 9. As DNA, the CDR3 is TGTGCCAGCAGCTCCTGGACAGGGTCGGGGAATGAGCAGTTCTTA. Its protein is CASSSWTGSGNEQFL.